The next 32 T cell receptor beta chains were all read from a single sample in a study of blood T cell repertoires in COVID-19. Libraries were prepared by immunoSEQ multiplex PCR; TCRdb keeps only in-frame clonotypes and omits some of them. The sample lists about 270,000 clones, less than 95% seen once, with roughly 2.9% in the top ten. Sequenced: PBMCs or T cells enriched from blood (not recorded which). All receptors derive from a man in his forties who had been exposed to COVID-19.

The chain employs TRBV28 and TRBJ1-4; D gene ambiguous. Per germline, CDR1 MDHEN and CDR2 SYDVKM. The CDR3 totals 13 residues. Trimming pared 6 bases from V and 6 bases from J, leaving 11 bases between. CDR3: CASSTVADEKLFF. The CDR3 DNA follows: TGTGCCAGCAGCACGGTAGCTGATGAAAAACTGTTTTTT.

The V call is TRBV5-1, the J call TRBJ1-2; D is perhaps TRBD1 (6 bases). There are 16 residues in the CDR3. V shed 5 bases and J shed 3 bases, with 20 bases lying between them. Germline-derived CDR1 and CDR2 are SGHRS and YFSETQ. The DNA for the CDR3 is TGCGCCAGCAGTTCAGGACAGACTTTAAATGACTATGGCTACACCTTC. It is translated as CASSSGQTLNDYGYTF. Filled out from reference TRBV5-1 and TRBJ1-2, the complete variable domain reads KAGVTQTPRYLIKTRGQQVTLSCSPISGHRSVSWYQQTPGQGLQFLFEYFSETQRNKGNFPGRFSGRQFSNSRSEMNVSTLELGDSALYLCASSSGQTLNDYGYTFGSGTRLTVV.

This chain joins TRBV7-2 and TRBJ2-5, with 8 positions matching TRBD2. There are 13 residues in the CDR3. The ends lost 4 bases at V and 5 bases at J; junction bases unmatched: 3. From germline, CDR1 is SGHTA and CDR2 FQGNSA. The CDR3 nucleotides read TGTGCCAGCAGCTCCCGGGAGGGGGAGACCCAGTACTTC. Its translation is CASSSREGETQYF. The full variable domain, its missing parts supplied by reference TRBV7-2 and TRBJ2-5, is GAGVSQSPSNKVTEKGKDVELRCDPISGHTALYWYRQSLGQGLEFLIYFQGNSAPDKSGLPSDRFSAERTGGSVSTLTIQRTQQEDSAVYLCASSSREGETQYFGPGTRLLVL.

This chain connects TRBV4-1 to TRBJ1-5; D may be TRBD1 (6 bases). Trimming pared 3 bases from V and 1 base from J, leaving 13 bases between. This CDR3 has 16 residues. Looked up from germline, CDR1 is MGHRA and CDR2 is YSYEKL. CDR3 in DNA: TGCGCCAGCAGCCAGACACAGGGCTGGAGCAATCAGCCCCAGCATTTT. Translated: CASSQTQGWSNQPQHF.

Written as DNA, the CDR3 is TGTGCCAGCAGCTTGATGCAGGGGGTGGTAGCTTTCTTT. It yields the protein CASSLMQGVVAFF. The V call is TRBV7-9, the J call TRBJ1-1; 7 nucleotides line up with TRBD1. With V trimmed by 3 bases and J by 10 bases, 8 bases remained unmatched. This CDR3 contains 13 residues. Germline CDR1 SEHNR, CDR2 FQNEAQ (reference sequence). Full variable domain (remainder filled in from reference TRBV7-9 and TRBJ1-1): DTGVSQNPRHKITKRGQNVTFRCDPISEHNRLYWYRQTLGQGPEFLTYFQNEAQLEKSRLLSDRFSAERPKGSFSTLEIQRTEQGDSAMYLCASSLMQGVVAFFGQGTRLTVV.

The rearrangement uses TRBV24-1 and TRBJ2-1, with D possibly matching TRBD2 (6 bases). The CDR3 totals 15 residues. Germline CDR1 KGHDR, CDR2 SFDVKD. V lost 3 bases and J 10 bases, leaving 18 bases between the germline ends. This chain's CDR3 is CATSDQPGEDPEQFF. The CDR3 DNA sequence: TGTGCCACCAGTGATCAGCCGGGAGAGGACCCCGAGCAGTTCTTC.

The chain links TRBV6-1 to TRBJ1-1; 7 bases fit TRBD1. The germline gives CDR1 MNHNS, CDR2 SASEGT. The V and J ends lost 3 bases and 9 bases, in that order; junction bases with no gene match: 4. There are 12 residues in the CDR3. In DNA form, the CDR3 reads TGTGCCAGCAGTGAGACAGGGTTTAAAGCTTTCTTT. Protein product: CASSETGFKAFF.

Only one count was recorded for this clone. This chain links TRBV9 with TRBJ1-2; 8 bases are shared with TRBD1. The CDR3 is 14 residues long. Germline V CDR1 and CDR2: SGDLS, YYNGEE. Trimming cost V 4 bases and J 3 bases; bases outside gene matches: 5. In DNA, the CDR3 is TGTGCCAGCAGCCTCGGACAGGGCGACTATGGCTACACCTTC. Translation gives CASSLGQGDYGYTF.

The gene calls are TRBV19 and TRBJ1-5; unclear D gene. There are 14 residues in the CDR3. V dropped 1 base and J dropped 9 bases, with 13 bases sitting between them. Germline V gene lookup returns CDR1 LNHDA and CDR2 SQIVND (reference sequence). The CDR3: CASSIAEGPVPQHF. CDR3 in DNA: TGTGCCAGTAGTATAGCAGAGGGTCCGGTGCCCCAGCATTTT.

The V gene is TRBV3-1 (or the pseudogene TRBV3-2), the J gene TRBJ1-1; the D gene is possibly TRBD1 (5 bases). This CDR3 has 13 amino acids. Germline-derived CDR1 and CDR2 are LGHDT and YNNKEL (reference sequence). The V end was cut by 1 base, the J end by 2 bases, with 5 bases between. The DNA of the CDR3 is TGTGCCAGCAGCCAAGGGACAAACACTGAAGCTTTCTTT. This encodes CASSQGTNTEAFF.

The chain links TRBV5-4 to TRBJ2-3; 8 positions agree with TRBD1. Germline-derived CDR1 and CDR2 are SGHNT and YYREEE (reference sequence). The V and J ends lost 5 bases and 7 bases, in that order; junction bases with no gene match: 6. There are 13 residues in the CDR3. The CDR3 bases are TGTGCCAGCAGTTCTGACAGGGGAAATACGCAGTATTTT. It codes for CASSSDRGNTQYF.

The sample holds one count of this clone. The chain employs TRBV5-1 and TRBJ2-3, with D maybe TRBD1 (5 bases). Per germline, CDR1 SGHRS and CDR2 YFSETQ. The CDR3 contains 12 residues. Trimming removed 6 bases at V and 4 bases at J, with 9 bases between. In nucleotides, the CDR3 is TGCGCCAGCATCTCAGGGTCAGATACGCAGTATTTT. Translation gives CASISGSDTQYF.

The chain joins TRBV30 to TRBJ1-6; D remains ambiguous. CDR1 GTSNPN and CDR2 SVGIG come from the germline V gene (reference sequence). The CDR3 has 14 residues. V was shortened by 2 bases and J by 4 bases, with 9 bases between the two germline ends. The CDR3 DNA reads as TGTGCCTGGAGTTCCCCGTTATATAATTCACCCCTCCACTTT. This sequence encodes CAWSSPLYNSPLHF.

This clone is a singleton in its sample. This rearrangement joins TRBV29-1 to TRBJ1-1; D is uncertain. Between the trimmed V and J ends, which lost 5 bases and 1 base, there was a span of 5 bases. This CDR3 comprises 11 residues. The V gene's germline CDR1 is SQVTM and CDR2 ANQGSEA. In nucleotides, the CDR3 is TGCAGCGTTCTCCGGAACACTGAAGCTTTCTTT. It specifies CSVLRNTEAFF.

The chain combines TRBV19 with TRBJ1-1, with TRBD1 matching over 8 bases. The CDR3 spans 15 residues. V shed 8 bases and J 4 bases; nucleotides not matched to a gene: 12. CDR1 LNHDA and CDR2 SQIVND come from the germline V gene (reference sequence). Here the CDR3 reads CASRPRQGSVTEAFF. In nucleotides, the CDR3 is TGTGCCAGTCGCCCACGACAGGGGTCGGTCACTGAAGCTTTCTTT.

This chain joins TRBV28 and TRBJ2-7, with a possible D match to TRBD2 (5 bases). The length of the CDR3 is 14 residues. Per germline, CDR1 MDHEN and CDR2 SYDVKM. V gave up 1 base and J gave up 3 bases, with 10 bases separating them. The CDR3 sequence is CASSLSGDYYEQYF. The CDR3 region has the DNA TGTGCCAGCAGTTTATCTGGCGACTACTACGAGCAGTACTTC.

The chain recombines TRBV30 with TRBJ1-1; the D is unclear. The V end was cut by 3 bases, the J end by 3 bases, with 14 bases between. Germline loops: CDR1 GTSNPN, CDR2 SVGIG (reference sequence). This CDR3 has 14 residues. Here the CDR3 reads CAWSSRPEYTEAFF. The DNA of the CDR3 is TGTGCCTGGAGCTCCCGGCCGGAGTACACTGAAGCTTTCTTT.

This clone was counted once. The chain is built from TRBV7-3 and TRBJ1-2, with D perhaps matching TRBD1 (5 bases). Trimming removed 5 bases at V and 4 bases at J, with 14 bases between. The length of the CDR3 is 14 residues. Germline assignment: CDR1 SGHTA and CDR2 FQGTGA. The CDR3 DNA is TGTGCCAGCAGCACCAGTGGGGGGATCTATGGCTACACCTTC. Protein sequence: CASSTSGGIYGYTF.

The rearrangement uses TRBV12-3 or TRBV12-4 and TRBJ2-7; D not certain. Deletions cut 1 base from V and 3 bases from J, with 7 bases between. The CDR3 is made up of 13 amino acids. The CDR3 bases are TGTGCCAGCAGTTTAGGAGTTCGCTACGAGCAGTACTTC. It encodes CASSLGVRYEQYF.

This chain links TRBV5-5 with TRBJ1-2, with 9 bases matching TRBD1. Unmatched junction bases numbered 8, after V lost 1 base and J lost 4 bases. The CDR3 contains 16 residues. Germline values: CDR1 SGHKS, CDR2 YYEKEE (reference sequence). The CDR3 sequence is CASSLSGTGGFYGYTF. CDR3 nucleotide sequence: TGTGCCAGCAGCTTGTCTGGAACAGGGGGCTTCTATGGCTACACCTTC.

The chain is built from TRBV28 and TRBJ2-3; no definite D call. The CDR3 is made up of 13 amino acids. V lost 5 bases and J lost 4, with 10 bases in between. Per the germline V gene, CDR1 is MDHEN and CDR2 is SYDVKM. The CDR3 region is CASSPESPDTQYF. The CDR3 DNA sequence: TGTGCCAGCAGTCCCGAGTCCCCAGATACGCAGTATTTT.

The chain carries TRBV19 and TRBJ1-3; D is perhaps TRBD1 (5 bases). V was clipped by 3 bases and J by 0 bases, with 12 bases between them. Germline CDR1 reads LNHDA; CDR2 reads SQIVND (reference sequence). The CDR3 runs 16 residues. The CDR3 region has the DNA TGTGCCAGTAGTATCGGGACGGGGGACTCTGGAAACACCATATATTTT. Translated, it gives CASSIGTGDSGNTIYF.

This sequence joins TRBV2 and TRBJ1-2; D perhaps matches TRBD1 (5 bases). V was pared by 7 bases and J by 1 base, with 13 bases between. The germline CDR1 and CDR2 sequences are SNHLY and FYNNEI. The CDR3 is 14 amino acids. CDR3 loop: CASISDRLNYGYTF. The CDR3 nucleotides read TGTGCCAGCATAAGCGACAGACTTAACTATGGCTACACCTTC.

The rearrangement joins TRBV28 to TRBJ1-2; 7 bases map to TRBD1. This CDR3 contains 15 residues. With V trimmed by 7 bases and J by 6 bases, 14 bases remained unmatched. Germline-derived CDR1 and CDR2 are MDHEN and SYDVKM. The CDR3 region is CASTTTGTLPHGYTF. DNA for the CDR3: TGTGCCAGCACCACGACAGGGACCTTGCCGCATGGCTACACCTTC.

This chain joins TRBV11-2 and TRBJ1-2; maybe TRBD1 (6 bases). Between the trimmed V and J ends, which lost 5 bases and 4 bases, there was a span of 23 bases. Germline V gene lookup returns CDR1 SGHAT and CDR2 FQNNGV. The CDR3 runs 17 residues. The CDR3 here is CASSPTTTGNRFYGYTF. The CDR3 nucleotides are TGTGCCAGCAGCCCAACTACCACAGGGAATCGATTCTATGGCTACACCTTC.

The chain employs TRBV13 and TRBJ1-6; TRBD1 matches 8 bases. Germline CDR1 is PRHDT and CDR2 is FYEKMQ (reference sequence). Trimming cost V 5 bases and J 2 bases; bases outside gene matches: 2. The CDR3 is 15 residues long. CDR3 sequence: CASSQGQAYNSPLHF. In DNA, the CDR3 is TGTGCCAGCAGCCAGGGACAGGCCTATAATTCACCCCTCCACTTT. Full variable domain (rest looked up from reference TRBV13 and TRBJ1-6): AAGVIQSPRHLIKEKRETATLKCYPIPRHDTVYWYQQGPGQDPQFLISFYEKMQSDKGSIPDRFSAQQFSDYHSELNMSSLELGDSALYFCASSQGQAYNSPLHFGNGTRLTVT.

The V gene is TRBV18, the J gene TRBJ2-4, with 8 bases identical to TRBD1. The germline V gene encodes CDR1 KGHSH and CDR2 LQKENI. The J segment lost 8 bases and the V segment lost 5 bases, leaving 8 bases of the junction unmatched. This CDR3 comprises 14 residues. CDR3 sequence: CASSSTGGSDIQYF. DNA for the CDR3: TGTGCCAGCTCATCTACAGGGGGTTCCGACATTCAGTACTTC.

The CDR3: CSAQTGDGYTF. CDR3 coding DNA: TGCAGCGCCCAGACAGGGGACGGCTACACCTTC. This chain joins TRBV29-1 and TRBJ1-2, with TRBD1 matching 8 bases. V trimming: 7 bases; J trimming: 8 bases; junction bases outside the gene matches: 6. The CDR3 totals 11 residues. Germline CDR1 reads SQVTM; CDR2 reads ANQGSEA.

V gene TRBV20-1 combines with J gene TRBJ2-1, with D possibly TRBD1 on 6 matching bases. The CDR3 spans 14 residues. CDR1 and CDR2 (germline): DFQATT, SNEGSKA (reference sequence). The V gene lost 3 bases and the J gene lost 5 bases, with 14 bases spanning the gap. CDR3 coding DNA: TGCAGTGCTAGTTCCGGGACACCACACAATGAGCAGTTCTTC. Its translation: CSASSGTPHNEQFF.

This chain connects TRBV30 to TRBJ1-6; TRBD1 might be the D (5 bases). V lost 5 bases, J lost 13 bases, and 12 bases lay in between. The CDR3 extends over 11 amino acids. Germline CDR1 and CDR2: GTSNPN and SVGIG (reference sequence). The CDR3 DNA reads as TGTGCCTGGGGGGACTTGAGGCCCCTCCACTTT. This encodes CAWGDLRPLHF.

The chain is built from TRBV10-3 and TRBJ1-1; D gene uncertain. Trimming removed 7 bases at V and 2 bases at J, with 5 bases between. This CDR3 is built from 11 residues. The germline V gene encodes CDR1 ENHRY and CDR2 SYGVKD. CDR3 sequence reads: CAIKANTEAFF. Here the CDR3 DNA reads TGTGCCATCAAAGCCAACACTGAAGCTTTCTTT.

This chain links TRBV7-3 with TRBJ2-4; 7 nucleotides agree with TRBD2. Germline-derived CDR1 and CDR2 are SGHTA and FQGTGA. The CDR3 totals 20 residues. Trimming removed 5 bases from V and 0 bases from J; junction bases left unmatched: 19. In DNA, the CDR3 is TGTGCCAGCAGCCCCTCGAGGACTAGGTATGTTGGGCGAGCCAAAAACATTCAGTACTTC. Protein product: CASSPSRTRYVGRAKNIQYF.